The 31 T cell receptor beta chains reported below all come from one sample, sequenced in a study of blood T cell repertoires in COVID-19. Here immunoSEQ multiplex PCR was the method, and the copy in TCRdb shows in-frame clones only, minus some. The sample lists 310,000 or so clones; around 90% were seen once. Sequenced: peripheral blood. These receptor sequences come from a man in his 70s with acute or convalescent COVID-19.

The V call is TRBV18, the J call TRBJ2-7; maybe TRBD1 (6 bases). The CDR3 consists of 16 residues. Trimming took off 6 bases at V and 4 bases at J, with 22 bases between the two ends. Looked up from germline, CDR1 is KGHSH and CDR2 is LQKENI. Here the CDR3 DNA reads TGTGCCAGCTCTCCCGGGCAGGGGAAGGCTCGATACGAGCAGTACTTC. It codes for CASSPGQGKARYEQYF.

The chain couples TRBV6-5 to TRBJ2-3, with D unclear. Germline-derived CDR1 and CDR2 are MNHEY and SVGAGI. Between the trimmed V and J ends, which lost 6 bases and 0 bases, there was a span of 13 bases. The CDR3 runs to 15 residues. CDR3 protein: CASRTIQTSTDTQYF. In nucleotides, the CDR3 is TGTGCCAGCAGAACGATTCAGACTAGCACAGATACGCAGTATTTT.

The J gene is TRBJ2-1, the V gene TRBV13, with 10 bases aligning to TRBD2. V dropped 5 bases and J dropped 4; count of bases not matched to a gene: 8. This CDR3 contains 16 residues. The germline V gene encodes CDR1 PRHDT and CDR2 FYEKMQ (reference sequence). CDR3 in DNA: TGTGCCAGCAGCAGCCCTAGCGGGGGCAAGTACAATGAGCAGTTCTTC. Encoded protein: CASSSPSGGKYNEQFF.

The chain uses TRBV19 and TRBJ2-1; weak D call: TRBD1 (6 bases). The CDR3 runs to 15 residues. Germline V CDR1 and CDR2: LNHDA, SQIVND (reference sequence). Between the trimmed V and J ends, which lost 1 base and 4 bases, there was a span of 11 bases. The CDR3 DNA reads TGTGCCAGTAGTATAGGGTGGCAGGGGTACAATGAGCAGTTCTTC. Its translation: CASSIGWQGYNEQFF.

This clone was observed once. The V gene is TRBV18, the J gene TRBJ2-2; 7 bases fit TRBD1. Germline V gives CDR1 KGHSH, CDR2 LQKENI. V was clipped by 6 bases and J by 0 bases; unmatched bases: 13. This CDR3 is built from 18 residues. The CDR3: CASSLQGTGVTNTGELFF. CDR3 coding DNA: TGTGCCAGCTCGCTCCAAGGAACAGGGGTCACGAACACCGGGGAGCTGTTTTTT.

The chain links TRBV2 to TRBJ2-7; TRBD1 agrees at 7 bases. CDR1 and CDR2 from the germline V gene are SNHLY and FYNNEI. CDR3 length: 12 residues. Trimming took 5 bases from V and 5 from J; bases not matched to a gene: 3. CDR3 DNA: TGTGCCAGCAGTTACAGGGGACACGAGCAGTACTTC. Its translation is CASSYRGHEQYF.

The CDR3 sequence is CASSVLQQGATEAFF. The CDR3 nucleotides read TGCGCCAGCAGCGTCCTCCAACAGGGGGCCACTGAAGCTTTCTTT. The chain joins TRBV5-1 to TRBJ1-1; 9 bases line up with TRBD1. V was clipped by 4 bases and J by 4 bases; unmatched bases: 8. In germline, CDR1 is SGHRS, CDR2 YFSETQ. The CDR3 totals 15 residues.

This clone came up once. The gene calls are TRBV28 and TRBJ2-7; no firm D call. With 2 bases removed from V and 3 bases from J, the gap between germline ends came to 5 bases. This CDR3 is 12 amino acids long. Germline V gene sequence: CDR1 MDHEN, CDR2 SYDVKM. CDR3 sequence (DNA): TGTGCCAGCAGTTTAACTGACTACGAGCAGTACTTC. Encoded protein: CASSLTDYEQYF.

The J gene is TRBJ1-2, the V gene TRBV7-9; TRBD1 matches 11 bases. V dropped 4 bases and J dropped 6; count of bases not matched to a gene: 7. This CDR3 contains 15 residues. The germline V gene has CDR1 SEHNR and CDR2 FQNEAQ (reference sequence). CDR3 amino acids: CASSYRDRGFDGYTF. CDR3 sequence (DNA): TGTGCCAGCAGCTACCGGGACAGGGGGTTCGATGGCTACACCTTC.

This clone appeared once. This chain uses TRBV20-1 with TRBJ2-3, with D maybe TRBD2 (7 bases). V lost 3 bases, J lost 4 bases, and 14 bases lay in between. This CDR3 region has 14 residues. In germline, CDR1 is DFQATT, CDR2 SNEGSKA (reference sequence). The CDR3 region has the DNA TGCAGTGCTAGTGAGCGGCGGGGGCCAGATACGCAGTATTTT. Its translation is CSASERRGPDTQYF.

The chain couples TRBV4-2 to TRBJ2-1, with 9 bases identical to TRBD1. V gave up 3 bases and J gave up 5 bases; unmatched junction bases: 11. CDR1 is LGHNA, CDR2 YNFKEQ, per germline. This CDR3 comprises 17 residues. CDR3 DNA: TGTGCCAGCAGCCACGATGCTGGGACAGGGTACCACAATGAGCAGTTCTTC. It is translated as CASSHDAGTGYHNEQFF.

This clone was observed once. The chain carries TRBV11-1 and TRBJ1-1; the D gene is possibly TRBD1 (5 bases). This CDR3 is 14 amino acids long. V was clipped by 5 bases and J by 5 bases, with 15 bases between them. CDR1 is SGHAT, CDR2 FQDESV, per germline (reference sequence). The CDR3 loop is CASSGWQGRTEAFF. For the CDR3, the DNA is TGTGCCAGCAGCGGGTGGCAGGGTCGGACTGAAGCTTTCTTT.

The V and J genes are TRBV18 and TRBJ1-1; 7 bases agree with TRBD1. The V gene's germline CDR1 is KGHSH and CDR2 LQKENI. The CDR3 spans 15 residues. V was clipped by 1 base and J by 4 bases; unmatched bases: 6. This CDR3 reads CASSPRGGVSTEAFF. DNA of the CDR3: TGTGCCAGCTCACCACGAGGGGGCGTATCCACTGAAGCTTTCTTT.

The chain employs TRBV5-1 and TRBJ1-1, with D uncertain. The germline V and J ends were trimmed by 0 bases and 3 bases, with 6 bases remaining between them. The CDR3 extends over 13 amino acids. Germline CDR1 reads SGHRS; CDR2 reads YFSETQ. The CDR3 spells CASSLEQYTEAFF. The CDR3 nucleotides read TGCGCCAGCAGCTTGGAACAGTACACTGAAGCTTTCTTT.

This clone was seen just once. The rearrangement joins TRBV6-1 to TRBJ1-6, with 8 bases matching TRBD1. The CDR3 loop spans 20 amino acids. V lost 2 bases and J lost 7; bases outside the gene matches: 19. Germline V gives CDR1 MNHNS, CDR2 SASEGT. The CDR3 coding sequence is TGTGCCAGCAGTGAAAGGGCAGGGGGCGATTACCGGTCAACGAATTCACCCCTCCACTTT. Translating it yields CASSERAGGDYRSTNSPLHF.

The J gene is TRBJ2-4, the V gene TRBV28; 8 nucleotides match TRBD2. Germline CDR1 and CDR2: MDHEN and SYDVKM. V lost 2 bases to trimming and J lost 8 bases; unmatched junction nucleotides: 2. CDR3 size: 13 residues. CDR3 in amino acids: CASSLPGGHIQYF. Here the CDR3 DNA reads TGTGCCAGCAGTTTACCGGGGGGGCACATTCAGTACTTC.

The CDR3 here is CASSQTLDSSSYNEQFF. The CDR3 DNA reads TGTGCCAGCAGTCAAACTTTGGACTCTAGCTCCTACAATGAGCAGTTCTTC. The chain carries TRBV25-1 and TRBJ2-1, with D perhaps matching TRBD2 (5 bases). V lost 5 bases to trimming and J lost 0 bases, with 17 bases between them. CDR3 length equals 17 residues. CDR1 is MGHDK, CDR2 SYGVNS, per germline. The variable domain in full, completed from reference TRBV25-1 and TRBJ2-1, reads EADIYQTPRYLVIGTGKKITLECSQTMGHDKMYWYQQDPGMELHLIHYSYGVNSTEKGDLSSESTVSRIRTEHFPLTLESARPSHTSQYLCASSQTLDSSSYNEQFFGPGTRLTVL.

This clone was recorded once. As DNA, the CDR3 is TGTGCCACCCTCGGGGGAGGCTCTAGCACAGATACGCAGTATTTT. The encoded protein is CATLGGGSSTDTQYF. This chain links TRBV6-5 with TRBJ2-3; maybe TRBD2 (6 bases). The CDR3 totals 15 residues. In germline, CDR1 is MNHEY, CDR2 SVGAGI. V lost 10 bases to trimming and J lost 0 bases, with 17 bases between them.

This clone was detected only a few times. The rearrangement joins TRBV11-2 to TRBJ1-2; tentative D call: TRBD1 (5 bases). The V end lost 4 bases, the J end lost 2 bases, and 14 bases lay between the germline ends. The CDR3 covers 15 residues. Per germline, CDR1 SGHAT and CDR2 FQNNGV. This CDR3 reads CASSSYGGWNYGYTF. In DNA form, the CDR3 reads TGTGCCAGCAGCTCATACGGGGGTTGGAACTATGGCTACACCTTC.

The rearrangement joins TRBV6-1 to TRBJ2-1; 10 bases are a match to TRBD2. Per the germline V gene, CDR1 is MNHNS and CDR2 is SASEGT. With V trimmed by 4 bases and J by 7 bases, 13 bases remained unmatched. CDR3 length: 17 amino acids. The CDR3 spells CASSGYASGGANNEQFF. The CDR3 bases are TGTGCCAGCAGTGGTTATGCGAGCGGGGGGGCCAATAATGAGCAGTTCTTC.

This chain connects TRBV15 to TRBJ2-3; 7 bases match TRBD1. The V gene end was trimmed by 3 bases and the J gene end by 3 bases; junction bases not matched to a gene: 3. The CDR3 length is 14 residues. Germline V lookup: CDR1 LNHNV, CDR2 YYDKDF (reference sequence). The CDR3 DNA follows: TGTGCCACCAGCAGGTCGACAGGGACAGATACGCAGTATTTT. As protein: CATSRSTGTDTQYF.

This chain connects TRBV6-5 to TRBJ1-1; the D gene is possibly TRBD1 (5 bases). Between the trimmed V and J ends, which lost 5 bases and 1 base, there was a span of 8 bases. The CDR3 totals 13 residues. CDR1 and CDR2 (germline): MNHEY, SVGAGI. This CDR3 reads CASSMTANTEAFF. As DNA, the CDR3 is TGTGCCAGCAGTATGACAGCGAACACTGAAGCTTTCTTT.

The V and J genes are TRBV28 and TRBJ1-2, with a weak D call TRBD1 (6 bases). Trimming removed 2 bases from V and 2 bases from J, with 9 bases in between. This CDR3 comprises 14 residues. Looked up from germline, CDR1 is MDHEN and CDR2 is SYDVKM. The CDR3 DNA reads as TGTGCCAGCAGTTTAACGGGACACAACTATGGCTACACCTTC. Translation: CASSLTGHNYGYTF.

The chain is built from TRBV29-1 and TRBJ2-1, with 9 bases identical to TRBD1. There are 14 residues in the CDR3. Germline values: CDR1 SQVTM, CDR2 ANQGSEA. V lost 4 bases to trimming and J lost 4 bases; unmatched junction nucleotides: 5. The CDR3 DNA is TGCAGCGTTGGGGACAGGGCGGTTTACAATGAGCAGTTCTTC. This codes for CSVGDRAVYNEQFF.

This chain links TRBV13 with TRBJ1-1; no firm D call. Germline V gives CDR1 PRHDT, CDR2 FYEKMQ (reference sequence). CDR3 size: 14 residues. V gave up 5 bases and J gave up 1 base, with 11 bases separating them. Here the CDR3 DNA reads TGTGCCAGCAGCCCCACGGGGAAGAACACTGAAGCTTTCTTT. It yields the protein CASSPTGKNTEAFF. The complete variable domain, with remaining parts taken from reference TRBV13 and TRBJ1-1, reads AAGVIQSPRHLIKEKRETATLKCYPIPRHDTVYWYQQGPGQDPQFLISFYEKMQSDKGSIPDRFSAQQFSDYHSELNMSSLELGDSALYFCASSPTGKNTEAFFGQGTRLTVV.

This clone has only one observation. V gene TRBV5-6 combines with J gene TRBJ1-2; D may be TRBD1 (5 bases). Germline V gene sequence: CDR1 SGHDT, CDR2 YYEEEE. V shed 5 bases and J shed 5 bases, with 7 bases lying between them. The CDR3 is 11 amino acids. This CDR3 is CASRDSYGYTF. Written as DNA, the CDR3 is TGTGCCAGCAGAGACAGTTATGGCTACACCTTC.

In this sample, this clone turned up once. This chain connects TRBV3-1 (or the pseudogene TRBV3-2) to TRBJ2-5; the match to TRBD2 covers 9 bases. CDR1 is LGHDT and CDR2 is YNNKEL in the germline V gene (reference sequence). There are 16 residues in the CDR3. V trimming: 2 bases; J trimming: 3 bases; junction bases outside the gene matches: 7. CDR3 in amino acids: CASSQRLSGRKETQYF. The CDR3 coding sequence is TGTGCCAGCAGCCAAAGGTTGAGCGGGAGGAAAGAGACCCAGTACTTC.

This clone occurred once. This CDR3 is CASSYQGAGETQYF. The CDR3 DNA reads as TGTGCCAGCAGTTATCAGGGGGCGGGAGAGACCCAGTACTTC. This chain connects TRBV7-9 to TRBJ2-5; 8 nucleotides line up with TRBD1. Trimming at V came to 6 bases and at J to 4 bases, leaving 7 bases not matched to a gene. Germline V gives CDR1 SEHNR, CDR2 FQNEAQ (reference sequence). This CDR3 region has 14 residues. Full variable domain (outside the CDR3, taken from reference TRBV7-9 and TRBJ2-5): DTGVSQNPRHKITKRGQNVTFRCDPISEHNRLYWYRQTLGQGPEFLTYFQNEAQLEKSRLLSDRFSAERPKGSFSTLEIQRTEQGDSAMYLCASSYQGAGETQYFGPGTRLLVL.

The chain has TRBV5-1 and TRBJ2-2, with D hard to call. The germline V and J ends were trimmed by 0 bases and 2 bases, with 11 bases remaining between them. The length of the CDR3 is 16 residues. Germline CDR1 and CDR2: SGHRS and YFSETQ. CDR3 in DNA: TGCGCCAGCAGCTTGGGTGCAGGTCCAAACACCGGGGAGCTGTTTTTT. Translating it yields CASSLGAGPNTGELFF.

There are a few counts of this clone. The chain is built from TRBV4-2 and TRBJ2-1; 10 bases match TRBD2. V lost 1 base and J lost 8; bases outside the gene matches: 5. This CDR3 spans 15 amino acids. The germline V gene encodes CDR1 LGHNA and CDR2 YNFKEQ. The CDR3 region has the DNA TGTGCCAGCAGCCAAGGAAGCGGGGGGGCACATGAGCAGTTCTTC. Translation gives CASSQGSGGAHEQFF.

This clone occurred once. The rearrangement uses TRBV6-2 or TRBV6-3 and TRBJ2-7, with 8 bases that match TRBD2. V dropped 6 bases and J dropped 4; count of bases not matched to a gene: 8. Germline-derived CDR1 and CDR2 are MNHEY and SVGEGT. The CDR3 has 14 residues. The CDR3 here is CASSRTSRQYEQYF. The CDR3 nucleotides are TGTGCCAGCAGCCGGACTAGCAGGCAGTACGAGCAGTACTTC.